This T cell receptor (beta chain) was obtained from a study of T cell responses to AZD1222 COVID-19 vaccine. Study observations and caveats: Repertoires were obtained only post-peak T cell response.

Note on this clone: Its antigen remains unidentified.

TCRdb keeps only in-frame clones here, not all; method: immunoSEQ multiplex PCR. The sample consists of approximately 110,000 clones, roughly 87% of them appearing once. The V and J ends lost 4 bases and 8 bases respectively, with 17 bases between them. Germline CDR1 SQVTM, CDR2 ANQGSEA. CDR3 length: 13 amino acids. The rearrangement uses TRBV29-1 and TRBJ1-2; weak D call: TRBD1 (6 bases). The clonotype comes from an adult in good health. The starting material was peripheral blood, obtained on day 0 of AZD1222 vaccination. CDR3 bases: TGCAGCGTTGGGGGGGCAGAGGAGGGCGGCTACACCTTC. Its protein is CSVGGAEEGGYTF.